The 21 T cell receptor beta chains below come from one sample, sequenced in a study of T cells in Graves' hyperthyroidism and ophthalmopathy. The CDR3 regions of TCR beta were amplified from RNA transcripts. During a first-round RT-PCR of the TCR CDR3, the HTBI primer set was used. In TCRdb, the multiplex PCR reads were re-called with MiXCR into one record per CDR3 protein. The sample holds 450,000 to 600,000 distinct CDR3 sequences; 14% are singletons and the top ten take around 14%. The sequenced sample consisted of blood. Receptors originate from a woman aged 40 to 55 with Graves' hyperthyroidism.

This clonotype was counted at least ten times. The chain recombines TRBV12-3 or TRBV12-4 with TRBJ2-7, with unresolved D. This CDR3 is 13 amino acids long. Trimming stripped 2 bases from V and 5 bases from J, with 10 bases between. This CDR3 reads CASSLLGGDEQYF. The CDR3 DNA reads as TGTGCCAGCAGTTTATTGGGCGGAGACGAGCAGTACTTC.

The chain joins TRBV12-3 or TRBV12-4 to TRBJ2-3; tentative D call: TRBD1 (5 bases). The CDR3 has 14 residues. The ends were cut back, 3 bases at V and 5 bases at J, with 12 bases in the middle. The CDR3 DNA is TGTGCCAGCAGTTTGTCTGGGGCAGGAGATACGCAGTATTTT. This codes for CASSLSGAGDTQYF.

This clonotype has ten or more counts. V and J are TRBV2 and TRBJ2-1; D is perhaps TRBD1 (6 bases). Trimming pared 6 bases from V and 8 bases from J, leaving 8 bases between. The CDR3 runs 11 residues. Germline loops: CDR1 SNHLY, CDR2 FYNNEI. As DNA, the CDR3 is TGTGCCAGCAGACAGGGAGATGAGCAGTTCTTC. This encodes CASRQGDEQFF.

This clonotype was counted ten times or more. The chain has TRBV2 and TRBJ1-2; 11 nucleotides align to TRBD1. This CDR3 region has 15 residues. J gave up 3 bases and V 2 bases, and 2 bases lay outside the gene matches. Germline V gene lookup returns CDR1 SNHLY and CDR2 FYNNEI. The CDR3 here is CASSEWTGGDYGYTF. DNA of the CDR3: TGTGCCAGCAGTGAATGGACAGGGGGCGACTATGGCTACACCTTC.

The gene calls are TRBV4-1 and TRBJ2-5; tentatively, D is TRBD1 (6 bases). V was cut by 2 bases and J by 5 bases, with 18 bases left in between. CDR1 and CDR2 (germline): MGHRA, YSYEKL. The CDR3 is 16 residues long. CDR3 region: CASSQYQGSPTETQYF. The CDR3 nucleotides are TGCGCCAGCAGCCAATACCAGGGGTCGCCAACGGAGACCCAGTACTTC.

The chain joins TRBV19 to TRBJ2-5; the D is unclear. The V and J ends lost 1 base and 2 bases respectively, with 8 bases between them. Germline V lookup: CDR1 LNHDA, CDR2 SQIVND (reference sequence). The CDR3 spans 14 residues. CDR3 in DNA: TGTGCCAGTAGTATAGGAATGACACAAGAGACCCAGTACTTC. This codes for CASSIGMTQETQYF. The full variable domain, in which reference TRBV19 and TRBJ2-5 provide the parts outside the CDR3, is DGGITQSPKYLFRKEGQNVTLSCEQNLNHDAMYWYRQDPGQGLRLIYYSQIVNDFQKGDIAEGYSVSREKKESFPLTVTSAQKNPTAFYLCASSIGMTQETQYFGPGTRLLVL.

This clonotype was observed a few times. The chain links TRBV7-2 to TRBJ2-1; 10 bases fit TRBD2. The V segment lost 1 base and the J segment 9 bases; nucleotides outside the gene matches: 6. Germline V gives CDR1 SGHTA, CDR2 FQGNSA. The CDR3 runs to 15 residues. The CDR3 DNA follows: TGTGCCAGCAGCTTAGTCCCTAGCGGGAGTGCTGAGCAGTTCTTC. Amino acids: CASSLVPSGSAEQFF.

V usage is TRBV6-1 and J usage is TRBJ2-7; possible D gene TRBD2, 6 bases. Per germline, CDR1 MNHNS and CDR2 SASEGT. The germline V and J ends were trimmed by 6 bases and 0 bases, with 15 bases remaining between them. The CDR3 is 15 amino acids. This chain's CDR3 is CASRGAPSASYEQYF. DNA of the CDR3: TGTGCCAGCAGAGGCGCTCCTAGCGCCTCCTACGAGCAGTACTTC.

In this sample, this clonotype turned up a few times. CDR3 region: CASSLHRGYNEQFF. In DNA, the CDR3 is TGTGCCAGCAGCCTTCATCGTGGATACAATGAGCAGTTCTTC. This chain joins TRBV7-9 and TRBJ2-1; D unclear. Germline V lookup: CDR1 SEHNR, CDR2 FQNEAQ (reference sequence). Trimming stripped 5 bases from V and 4 bases from J, with 12 bases between. CDR3 length: 14 amino acids.

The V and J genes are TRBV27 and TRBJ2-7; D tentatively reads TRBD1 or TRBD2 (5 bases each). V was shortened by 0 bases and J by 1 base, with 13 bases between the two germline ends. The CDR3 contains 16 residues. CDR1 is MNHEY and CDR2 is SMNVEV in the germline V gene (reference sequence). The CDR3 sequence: CASSLSVGETSYEQYF. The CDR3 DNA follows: TGTGCCAGCAGTTTATCCGTGGGGGAAACTTCCTACGAGCAGTACTTC.

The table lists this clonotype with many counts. CDR3 DNA: TGTGCCAGCAGCCAGTCCGGGACAGGGGACACTGAAGCTTTCTTT. It codes for CASSQSGTGDTEAFF. J is TRBJ1-1 and V is TRBV3-1, with 10 bases that match TRBD1. The germline V gene encodes CDR1 LGHDT and CDR2 YNNKEL (reference sequence). The CDR3 extends over 15 amino acids. J lost 3 bases, V lost 3 bases, and 4 bases had no gene match.

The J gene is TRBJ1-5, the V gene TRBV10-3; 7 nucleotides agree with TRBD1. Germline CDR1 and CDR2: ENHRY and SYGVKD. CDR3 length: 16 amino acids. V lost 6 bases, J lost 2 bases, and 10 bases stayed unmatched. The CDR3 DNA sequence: TGTGCCATCAGGCCCGGGACAGACTACGGCAATCAGCCCCAGCATTTT. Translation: CAIRPGTDYGNQPQHF.

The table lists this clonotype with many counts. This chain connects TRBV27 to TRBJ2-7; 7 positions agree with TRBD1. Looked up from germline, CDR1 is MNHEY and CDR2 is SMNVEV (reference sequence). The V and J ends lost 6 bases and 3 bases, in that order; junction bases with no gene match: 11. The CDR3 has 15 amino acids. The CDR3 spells CASRTTGDASYEQYF. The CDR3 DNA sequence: TGTGCCAGCAGAACCACAGGGGACGCCAGCTACGAGCAGTACTTC.

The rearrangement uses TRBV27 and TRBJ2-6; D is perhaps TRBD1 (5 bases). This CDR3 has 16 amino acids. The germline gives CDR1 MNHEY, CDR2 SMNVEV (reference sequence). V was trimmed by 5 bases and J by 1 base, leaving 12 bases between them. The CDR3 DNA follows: TGTGCCAGCAGTAACCACAGGAAGTCTGGGGCCAACGTCCTGACTTTC. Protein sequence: CASSNHRKSGANVLTF.

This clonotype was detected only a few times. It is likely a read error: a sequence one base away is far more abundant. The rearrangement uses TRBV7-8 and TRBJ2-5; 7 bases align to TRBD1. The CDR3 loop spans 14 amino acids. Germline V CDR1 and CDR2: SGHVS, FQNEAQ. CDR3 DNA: TGTGCCGGCAGCTTTAGACAGGGTCAAGAGACCCAGTACTTC. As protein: CAGSFRQGQETQYF.

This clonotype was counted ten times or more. The CDR3 DNA reads TGTGCCAGCAGTGTCCGAGGGGGGATCAATGAGCAGTTCTTC. This encodes CASSVRGGINEQFF. This chain connects TRBV2 to TRBJ2-1, with D perhaps assigned TRBD1 or TRBD2 (6 bases each). The germline V and J ends were trimmed by 4 bases and 6 bases, with 13 bases remaining between them. Germline CDR1 reads SNHLY; CDR2 reads FYNNEI. The CDR3 extends over 14 amino acids.

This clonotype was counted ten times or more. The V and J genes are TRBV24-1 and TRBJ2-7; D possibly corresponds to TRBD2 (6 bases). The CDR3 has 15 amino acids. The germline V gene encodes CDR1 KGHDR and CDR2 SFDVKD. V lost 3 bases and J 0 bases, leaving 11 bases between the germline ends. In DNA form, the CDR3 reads TGTGCCACCAGTGATCCGGCGGGAAGCTCCTACGAGCAGTACTTC. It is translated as CATSDPAGSSYEQYF.

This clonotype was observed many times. The CDR3 here is CSARGDRANTIYF. In DNA, the CDR3 is TGCAGTGCACGAGGGGACAGGGCAAACACCATATATTTT. The chain carries TRBV20-1 and TRBJ1-3, with 9 bases matching TRBD1. Germline trimming cut 6 bases from V and 6 bases from J; bases unmatched to any gene: 6. The CDR3 consists of 13 residues. CDR1 is DFQATT and CDR2 is SNEGSKA in the germline V gene (reference sequence).

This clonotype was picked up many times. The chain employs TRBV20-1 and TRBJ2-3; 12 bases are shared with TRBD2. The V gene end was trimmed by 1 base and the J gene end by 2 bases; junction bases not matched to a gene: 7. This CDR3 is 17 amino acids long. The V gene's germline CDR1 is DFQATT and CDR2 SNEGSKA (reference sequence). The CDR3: CSARGGLAGTITDTQYF. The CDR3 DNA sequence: TGCAGTGCTAGAGGGGGACTAGCGGGTACTATCACAGATACGCAGTATTTT.

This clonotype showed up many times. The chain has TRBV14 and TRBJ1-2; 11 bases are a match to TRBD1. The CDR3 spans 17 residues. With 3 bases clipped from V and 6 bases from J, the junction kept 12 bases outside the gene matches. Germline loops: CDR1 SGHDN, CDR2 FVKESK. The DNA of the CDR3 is TGTGCCAGCAGCCATCATTCTAAGGACAGGGGGCGAAATGGCTACACCTTC. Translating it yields CASSHHSKDRGRNGYTF. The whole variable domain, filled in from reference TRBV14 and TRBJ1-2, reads EAGVTQFPSHSVIEKGQTVTLRCDPISGHDNLYWYRRVMGKEIKFLLHFVKESKQDESGMPNNRFLAERTGGTYSTLKVQPAELEDSGVYFCASSHHSKDRGRNGYTFGSGTRLTVV.

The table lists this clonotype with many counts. CDR3 region: CASSFGLRGANVLTF. The CDR3 DNA sequence: TGTGCCAGCAGTTTCGGGTTGCGTGGGGCCAACGTCCTGACTTTC. The chain recombines TRBV12-3 or TRBV12-4 with TRBJ2-6, with unresolved D. The V end lost 3 bases, the J end lost 3 bases, and 9 bases lay between the germline ends. This CDR3 comprises 15 residues.